The 3 T cell receptor beta chains listed next were all sequenced from one sample in a study of shared T cell receptors in the human thymus. Sequencing used immunoSEQ multiplex PCR; TCRdb keeps in-frame clones, though not all of them. This sample has hundreds of thousands of clones, with 85% to 90% found just once. A further study also used this sample, focusing on human thymus T cells.

The sequenced sample consisted of thymocytes. The receptors come from a boy in the first two years of life with a congenital heart defect.

The J gene is TRBJ2-2, the V gene TRBV10-3, with 8 bases aligning to TRBD2. V shed 7 bases and J 1 base; nucleotides not matched to a gene: 5. The CDR3 consists of 15 residues. From germline, CDR1 is ENHRY and CDR2 SYGVKD. CDR3 region: CAIKNAGGNTGELFF. The CDR3 DNA reads TGTGCCATCAAGAATGCGGGAGGGAACACCGGGGAGCTGTTTTTT.

The chain recombines TRBV5-4 with TRBJ1-1, with D uncertain. The CDR3 length is 13 residues. CDR1 and CDR2 (germline): SGHNT, YYREEE (reference sequence). The V gene lost 2 bases and the J gene lost 1 base, with 6 bases spanning the gap. CDR3 DNA: TGTGCCAGCAGCTTACGGGGGAACACTGAAGCTTTCTTT. Residues: CASSLRGNTEAFF.

This rearrangement joins TRBV5-5 to TRBJ2-3; TRBD1 matches at 7 bases. V was clipped by 2 bases and J by 4 bases; unmatched bases: 7. This CDR3 is 15 amino acids long. CDR1 is SGHKS, CDR2 YYEKEE, per germline (reference sequence). Here the CDR3 reads CASSFHRGTSDTQYF. For the CDR3, the DNA is TGTGCCAGCAGCTTTCACAGGGGCACCTCAGATACGCAGTATTTT.